The 29 T cell receptor beta chains reported below all come from one sample, sequenced in a study of shared clonotypes between healthy human individuals. Here immunoSEQ multiplex PCR was the method, and the copy in TCRdb shows in-frame clones only, minus some. Found here are some 500,000 clones, approximately 94% of them singletons; the top ten hold nearly 0.065%. The source material was naive CD4+ T cells sorted from blood. Subset specified: CD45RA+ positively selected. The source of these receptors is a woman aged 25 to 39 in good health.

On this clone: Other DNA sequences within the sample encode an identical CDR3. The V gene is TRBV28, the J gene TRBJ1-5; D unclear. Germline CDR1 and CDR2: MDHEN and SYDVKM. The CDR3 length is 15 residues. The germline V and J ends were trimmed by 2 bases and 0 bases, with 8 bases remaining between them. CDR3 DNA: TGTGCCAGCAGTTTACCCGAATATAGCAATCAGCCCCAGCATTTT. Amino acid sequence: CASSLPEYSNQPQHF.

This rearrangement joins TRBV5-5 to TRBJ2-7; 10 bases match TRBD1. CDR3 size: 16 residues. CDR1 is SGHKS, CDR2 YYEKEE, per germline (reference sequence). V lost 4 bases and J lost 3; bases outside the gene matches: 10. The CDR3 nucleotides are TGTGCCAGCAGCACATCTCACGGGACAGGGGTCTACGAGCAGTACTTC. It yields the protein CASSTSHGTGVYEQYF.

This chain connects TRBV23-1 to TRBJ2-7; D may match TRBD1 or TRBD2 (6 bases each). TRBV23-1 is annotated as an ORF whose role is uncertain. V lost 11 bases and J 5 bases, leaving 13 bases between the germline ends. The CDR3 loop spans 11 amino acids. The CDR3 DNA reads as TGCGCCCCCCCGGGGGCTGACGAGCAGTACTTC. Amino acid sequence: CAPPGADEQYF.

The chain combines TRBV29-1 with TRBJ1-4, with 10 bases that match TRBD1. The germline CDR1 and CDR2 sequences are SQVTM and ANQGSEA. The J segment lost 10 bases and the V segment lost 6 bases, leaving 5 bases of the junction unmatched. CDR3 length: 12 amino acids. The CDR3 sequence: CSVRTGGGKLFF. In DNA form, the CDR3 reads TGCAGCGTCCGGACAGGGGGAGGAAAACTGTTTTTT. Variable domain in full (rest from reference TRBV29-1 and TRBJ1-4): SAVISQKPSRDICQRGTSLTIQCQVDSQVTMMFWYRQQPGQSLTLIATANQGSEATYESGFVIDKFPISRPNLTFSTLTVSNMSPEDSSIYLCSVRTGGGKLFFGSGTQLSVL.

The chain couples TRBV27 to TRBJ2-1; D possibly corresponds to TRBD2 (6 bases). The V gene lost 6 bases and the J gene lost 0 bases, with 12 bases spanning the gap. Germline V CDR1 and CDR2: MNHEY, SMNVEV (reference sequence). The CDR3 has 15 amino acids. The CDR3 spells CASSGSLSSYNEQFF. The CDR3 nucleotides are TGTGCCAGCAGCGGGAGCCTAAGCTCCTACAATGAGCAGTTCTTC.

This sequence joins TRBV5-1 and TRBJ2-3; the D gene is possibly TRBD2 (5 bases). The CDR3 loop spans 14 amino acids. The V end lost 1 base, the J end lost 5 bases, and 11 bases lay between the germline ends. Germline V CDR1 and CDR2: SGHRS, YFSETQ. CDR3 amino acids: CASSLSGWRDTQYF. The CDR3 nucleotides are TGCGCCAGCAGCTTGTCGGGGTGGAGAGATACGCAGTATTTT.

The chain carries TRBV6-5 and TRBJ1-5; no reliable D call. From germline, CDR1 is MNHEY and CDR2 SVGAGI. The CDR3 runs to 14 residues. V lost 4 bases to trimming and J lost 9 bases, with 16 bases between them. The CDR3 is CASSSGRSSWPQHF. The CDR3 region has the DNA TGTGCCAGCAGTTCCGGACGTTCGTCTTGGCCCCAGCATTTT.

This clone was recorded once. The chain links TRBV6-1 to TRBJ2-1; 10 bases are a match to TRBD1. The CDR3 sequence is 15 residues long. Germline V lookup: CDR1 MNHNS, CDR2 SASEGT. J lost 8 bases, V lost 5 bases, and 9 bases had no gene match. CDR3 nucleotide sequence: TGTGCCAGCAGTACGGGACAGGGGTTTTTCGATGAGCAGTTCTTC. Translation gives CASSTGQGFFDEQFF.

About this clone itself: Other DNA sequences within the sample encode an identical CDR3. V and J are TRBV5-1 and TRBJ2-3; D is possibly TRBD1 (5 bases). Trimming removed 4 bases from V and 0 bases from J, with 6 bases in between. CDR1 is SGHRS, CDR2 YFSETQ, per germline. The CDR3 runs 13 residues. The CDR3 is CASSAGSTDTQYF. The CDR3 DNA reads TGCGCCAGCAGCGCAGGGAGCACAGATACGCAGTATTTT.

This sequence joins TRBV5-1 and TRBJ2-7, with D maybe TRBD2 (5 bases). V dropped 4 bases and J dropped 2 bases, with 16 bases sitting between them. The CDR3 is made up of 15 amino acids. CDR1 is SGHRS and CDR2 is YFSETQ in the germline V gene. CDR3 amino acids: CASSLEAVKTYEQYF. The CDR3 DNA reads TGCGCCAGCAGCCTGGAGGCAGTAAAGACCTACGAGCAGTACTTC.

The chain employs TRBV7-9 and TRBJ2-7, with 7 bases aligning to TRBD2. The CDR3 loop spans 14 amino acids. Germline values: CDR1 SEHNR, CDR2 FQNEAQ (reference sequence). Unmatched junction bases numbered 11, after V lost 5 bases and J lost 7 bases. The CDR3 sequence: CASSPPRGVREQYF. The DNA for the CDR3 is TGTGCCAGCAGCCCCCCCCGGGGGGTGAGAGAGCAGTACTTC.

This chain links TRBV6-5 with TRBJ1-2; a weak D match, TRBD1 (6 bases). This CDR3 is built from 15 residues. The germline V and J ends were trimmed by 0 bases and 7 bases, with 15 bases remaining between them. The V gene's germline CDR1 is MNHEY and CDR2 SVGAGI. The CDR3 protein is CASSYSKSRGPGYTF. The CDR3 nucleotides are TGTGCCAGCAGTTACTCCAAATCTCGGGGGCCTGGCTACACCTTC.

The chain recombines TRBV9 with TRBJ2-2; 10 bases match TRBD1. This CDR3 comprises 16 residues. V shed 2 bases and J 4 bases; nucleotides not matched to a gene: 5. CDR1 is SGDLS and CDR2 is YYNGEE in the germline V gene. The DNA for the CDR3 is TGTGCCAGCAGCGTGGTTGGACAGGGGGTCACCGGGGAGCTGTTTTTT. Protein product: CASSVVGQGVTGELFF. The whole variable domain, filled in from reference TRBV9 and TRBJ2-2, reads DSGVTQTPKHLITATGQRVTLRCSPRSGDLSVYWYQQSLDQGLQFLIQYYNGEERAKGNILERFSAQQFPDLHSELNLSSLELGDSALYFCASSVVGQGVTGELFFGEGSRLTVL.

This clone appeared a single time. At the DNA level, this CDR3 is encoded by other sequences in the same sample as well. The chain uses TRBV5-8 and TRBJ1-1; no clear D. This CDR3 has 13 residues. Between the trimmed V and J ends, which lost 1 base and 5 bases, there was a span of 9 bases. Looked up from germline, CDR1 is SGHTS and CDR2 is YDEGEE. CDR3 sequence (DNA): TGTGCCAGCAGCTTGATACGTCGGACTGAAGCTTTCTTT. It is translated as CASSLIRRTEAFF.

V and J are TRBV9 and TRBJ1-1; D is possibly TRBD1 (5 bases). The germline V gene encodes CDR1 SGDLS and CDR2 YYNGEE. The V gene lost 5 bases and the J gene lost 0 bases, with 11 bases spanning the gap. This CDR3 has 14 residues. The CDR3, as DNA: TGTGCCAGCAGTCCGACAGCCCTGAACACTGAAGCTTTCTTT. Translated, it gives CASSPTALNTEAFF.

The chain uses TRBV5-8 and TRBJ1-2; no clear D. Deletions cut 0 bases from V and 7 bases from J, with 7 bases between. Germline V CDR1 and CDR2: SGHTS, YDEGEE. The length of the CDR3 is 12 residues. The CDR3 region has the DNA TGTGCCAGCAGCTTGGACCTATCTGGCTACACCTTC. This gives the protein CASSLDLSGYTF.

CDR3 region: CASRPTGQPQHF. DNA for the CDR3: TGTGCCAGCAGGCCAACCGGCCAGCCCCAGCATTTT. The rearrangement joins TRBV28 to TRBJ1-5; D remains unclear. This CDR3 contains 12 residues. CDR1 MDHEN and CDR2 SYDVKM come from the germline V gene. Deletions cut 6 bases from V and 7 bases from J, with 10 bases between.

The CDR3 is CATATGNNSPLHF. The CDR3 coding sequence is TGTGCCACCGCGACAGGGAACAATTCACCCCTCCACTTT. The chain has TRBV19 and TRBJ1-6; 7 bases line up with TRBD1. This CDR3 is 13 amino acids long. The germline CDR1 and CDR2 sequences are LNHDA and SQIVND (reference sequence). J was trimmed by 7 bases and V by 10 bases; bases with no gene match: 7.

This clone was recorded only once. Different DNA sequences within this sample yield the same CDR3. V is TRBV5-1 and J is TRBJ2-5, with TRBD2 matching over 13 bases. Germline loops: CDR1 SGHRS, CDR2 YFSETQ. Trimming removed 2 bases from V and 4 bases from J; junction bases left unmatched: 2. This CDR3 spans 15 amino acids. The CDR3: CASSFGLAGVETQYF. CDR3 coding DNA: TGCGCCAGCAGCTTCGGACTAGCGGGAGTAGAGACCCAGTACTTC.

The chain uses TRBV5-5 and TRBJ2-5, with D tentatively TRBD2 (6 bases). The CDR3 runs 13 residues. The V end lost 2 bases, the J end lost 4 bases, and 9 bases lay between the germline ends. Per germline, CDR1 SGHKS and CDR2 YYEKEE (reference sequence). The CDR3 spells CASSLGTGETQYF. In nucleotides, the CDR3 is TGTGCCAGCAGCTTAGGGACTGGAGAGACCCAGTACTTC.

In this sample, this clone turned up a few times. This sequence joins TRBV11-2 and TRBJ2-7; D not resolved. V gave up 6 bases and J gave up 4 bases, with 13 bases separating them. In germline, CDR1 is SGHAT, CDR2 FQNNGV. The CDR3 is made up of 13 amino acids. The CDR3 nucleotides read TGTGCCAGCAGGCGGATCGAAGGATACGAGCAGTACTTC. Amino acids: CASRRIEGYEQYF.

In DNA form, the CDR3 reads TGCAGCGTTTCTCAGAACGCGGGAGGGCACAATGAGCAGTTCTTC. This sequence encodes CSVSQNAGGHNEQFF. This chain joins TRBV29-1 and TRBJ2-1; TRBD2 aligns across 9 bases. CDR3 length equals 15 residues. Germline V CDR1 and CDR2: SQVTM, ANQGSEA. V shed 5 bases, J shed 5 bases, and the junction held 10 bases outside the gene matches.

This chain joins TRBV6-5 and TRBJ2-3; 8 bases line up with TRBD2. This CDR3 contains 15 residues. Germline V gene lookup returns CDR1 MNHEY and CDR2 SVGAGI. After removal of 1 base from V and 3 bases from J, the junction contained 3 bases not matched to a gene. The CDR3 region is CASSYWREATDTQYF. The CDR3 DNA reads TGTGCCAGCAGTTACTGGCGGGAGGCGACAGATACGCAGTATTTT.

The gene calls are TRBV7-9 and TRBJ2-7; D gene uncertain. V lost 4 bases to trimming and J lost 3 bases, with 4 bases between them. Germline V gene lookup returns CDR1 SEHNR and CDR2 FQNEAQ (reference sequence). The CDR3 totals 11 residues. The CDR3 DNA reads as TGTGCCAGCAGCTCCCTCTACGAGCAGTACTTC. The encoded protein is CASSSLYEQYF.

The sample holds a few counts of this clone. The rearrangement links TRBV19 to TRBJ1-1; tentative D call: TRBD1 (5 bases). Germline values: CDR1 LNHDA, CDR2 SQIVND (reference sequence). The germline V and J ends were trimmed by 5 bases and 7 bases, with 11 bases remaining between them. CDR3 length equals 12 residues. The CDR3 DNA reads as TGTGCCAGTAGTTTGGGGCCAGGTGAAGCTTTCTTT. Its translation: CASSLGPGEAFF. The entire variable domain, with the rest obtained from reference TRBV19 and TRBJ1-1, is as follows: DGGITQSPKYLFRKEGQNVTLSCEQNLNHDAMYWYRQDPGQGLRLIYYSQIVNDFQKGDIAEGYSVSREKKESFPLTVTSAQKNPTAFYLCASSLGPGEAFFGQGTRLTVV.

The rearrangement uses TRBV7-8 and TRBJ2-7, with TRBD1 as a possible D gene (6 bases). CDR1 and CDR2 from the germline V gene are SGHVS and FQNEAQ. The V and J ends lost 6 bases and 1 base respectively, with 16 bases between them. This CDR3 has 15 amino acids. CDR3 region: CASSIGTTGSYEQYF. CDR3 nucleotides: TGTGCCAGCAGTATCGGGACCACAGGGTCCTACGAGCAGTACTTC.

The rearrangement joins TRBV4-1 to TRBJ1-4; no firm D call. The CDR3 runs to 14 residues. Germline CDR1 and CDR2: MGHRA and YSYEKL. V lost 0 bases and J lost 8, with 10 bases in between. The CDR3 spells CASSQDRIGEKLFF. CDR3 nucleotides: TGCGCCAGCAGCCAAGATCGGATCGGGGAAAAACTGTTTTTT.

The chain carries TRBV6-5 and TRBJ1-4; 10 bases are a match to TRBD1. J gave up 8 bases and V 5 bases, and 5 bases lay outside the gene matches. The CDR3 contains 14 residues. Germline V gene data show CDR1 as MNHEY and CDR2 as SVGAGI. DNA of the CDR3: TGTGCCAGCAGTCCTGACAGGGGGCAGGAAAAACTGTTTTTT. This translates into CASSPDRGQEKLFF.

This chain joins TRBV7-6 and TRBJ2-1; unclear D gene. Germline V gene sequence: CDR1 SGHVS, CDR2 FNYEAQ. Trimming removed 0 bases at V and 4 bases at J, with 16 bases between. This CDR3 region has 17 residues. DNA for the CDR3: TGTGCCAGCAGCTTAGCGCTCTCAAAGCCACTATACAATGAGCAGTTCTTC. Amino acids: CASSLALSKPLYNEQFF.